These 20 T cell receptor beta chains originate from one sample sequenced in a study of shared clonotypes between healthy human individuals. Selected positively for CCR7 and CD45RO-negative, naive CD8 cells excluded terminally differentiated effector memory CD45RA+ cells. The table came from immunoSEQ multiplex PCR; TCRdb's copy has only in-frame clones and leaves some out. The table has 600,000 or so clones, nearly 98% seen once. Sequencing was performed on naive CD8+ T cells sorted from blood. These receptors all come from a man under 40 in good health.

The chain is built from TRBV28 and TRBJ2-7, with 13 bases fitting TRBD2. After removal of 10 bases from V and 7 bases from J, the junction contained 7 bases not matched to a gene. The CDR3 length is 13 residues. CDR1 and CDR2 (germline): MDHEN, SYDVKM. CDR3 loop: CATKTSGRSEQYF. CDR3 DNA: TGTGCCACCAAGACTAGCGGGAGGTCGGAGCAGTACTTC.

This chain uses TRBV6-6 with TRBJ2-3; weak D call: TRBD1 (5 bases). Trimming took 8 bases from V and 2 from J, leaving 11 bases between them. The CDR3 is 13 residues long. Looked up from germline, CDR1 is MNHNY and CDR2 is SVGAGI (reference sequence). Here the CDR3 DNA reads TGTGCCAGCCAGGGATCCCACACAGATACGCAGTATTTT. Its translation: CASQGSHTDTQYF.

V is TRBV11-3 and J is TRBJ2-1, with D possibly matching TRBD2 (5 bases). The CDR3 sequence is 12 residues long. V shed 5 bases and J shed 6 bases, with 8 bases lying between them. The V gene's germline CDR1 is SGHNT and CDR2 YENEEA. CDR3 residues: CASSEGGNEQFF. CDR3 DNA sequence: TGTGCCAGCAGCGAAGGAGGCAATGAGCAGTTCTTC.

About this clone itself: Other DNA sequences in this specimen translate into the identical CDR3. This chain connects TRBV6-5 to TRBJ2-5; 13 nucleotides line up with TRBD2. This CDR3 contains 15 residues. The V segment lost 5 bases and the J segment 3 bases; nucleotides outside the gene matches: 3. CDR1 is MNHEY and CDR2 is SVGAGI in the germline V gene. The CDR3 nucleotides are TGTGCCAGCAGTCTCGGACTAGCGGGAGAAGAGACCCAGTACTTC. It is translated as CASSLGLAGEETQYF.

CDR3 sequence: CASSYSWASGNTIYF. CDR3 in DNA: TGTGCCAGCAGTTACTCTTGGGCCTCTGGAAACACCATATATTTT. This chain joins TRBV6-5 and TRBJ1-3; D remains ambiguous. Trimming removed 0 bases at V and 0 bases at J, with 6 bases between. This CDR3 has 15 residues. Germline CDR1 reads MNHEY; CDR2 reads SVGAGI.

The rearrangement joins TRBV28 to TRBJ2-5; D uncertain. Germline CDR1 and CDR2: MDHEN and SYDVKM. V was pared by 2 bases and J by 0 bases, with 4 bases between. The CDR3 is 13 residues long. The CDR3 bases are TGTGCCAGCAGTTTAAACTACCAAGAGACCCAGTACTTC. Translation gives CASSLNYQETQYF.

This chain connects TRBV18 to TRBJ2-1; D may be TRBD2 (5 bases). The ends were cut back, 0 bases at V and 6 bases at J, with 9 bases in the middle. Germline CDR1 reads KGHSH; CDR2 reads LQKENI. The CDR3 contains 14 residues. As DNA, the CDR3 is TGTGCCAGCTCACCACCGTCCCTAGCCAATGAGCAGTTCTTC. This translates into CASSPPSLANEQFF.

The chain combines TRBV6-5 with TRBJ2-7, with 8 bases matching TRBD1. Germline trimming cut 6 bases from V and 6 bases from J; bases unmatched to any gene: 10. From germline, CDR1 is MNHEY and CDR2 SVGAGI. CDR3 length: 14 amino acids. Here the CDR3 DNA reads TGTGCCAGCAGACCCGACAGGGGATCGTCCGAGCAGTACTTC. Translation gives CASRPDRGSSEQYF.

This clone was recorded once. The rearrangement joins TRBV7-9 to TRBJ2-2; D is possibly TRBD2 (7 bases). From germline, CDR1 is SEHNR and CDR2 FQNEAQ (reference sequence). The CDR3 runs to 15 residues. Trimming took 5 bases from V and 5 from J, leaving 15 bases between them. CDR3 loop: CASSAMAGATGELFF. In DNA form, the CDR3 reads TGTGCCAGCAGCGCAATGGCGGGGGCAACCGGGGAGCTGTTTTTT.

This clone was seen only once. The rearrangement joins TRBV10-3 to TRBJ2-7; TRBD2 matches 10 bases. Trimming cost V 6 bases and J 4 bases; bases outside gene matches: 6. Germline V CDR1 and CDR2: ENHRY, SYGVKD. The CDR3 is 14 residues long. CDR3 sequence: CAISPSGSGYEQYF. CDR3 coding DNA: TGTGCCATCAGCCCTAGCGGGAGTGGGTACGAGCAGTACTTC.

This chain connects TRBV5-1 to TRBJ2-2, with no clear D. Deletions cut 0 bases from V and 0 bases from J, with 12 bases between. The CDR3 spans 17 residues. Germline V gene lookup returns CDR1 SGHRS and CDR2 YFSETQ. CDR3 nucleotide sequence: TGCGCCAGCAGCTTGGACCCAGCGAGAGCGAACACCGGGGAGCTGTTTTTT. Protein sequence: CASSLDPARANTGELFF.

The genes are TRBV27 and TRBJ1-5; D might be TRBD1 (5 bases). Trimming shortened V by 3 bases and J by 5 bases, and 14 bases separated the two germline ends. The germline CDR1 and CDR2 sequences are MNHEY and SMNVEV (reference sequence). This CDR3 is 15 amino acids long. The CDR3 DNA reads as TGTGCCAGCAGTTTCCTTGGGGGTGGGGATCAGCCCCAGCATTTT. This gives the protein CASSFLGGGDQPQHF.

This chain connects TRBV29-1 to TRBJ2-5; 10 bases are a match to TRBD2. The CDR3 contains 14 residues. Germline CDR1 and CDR2: SQVTM and ANQGSEA. V gave up 6 bases and J gave up 2 bases; unmatched junction bases: 6. CDR3 sequence reads: CSVELAGRQETQYF. In DNA form, the CDR3 reads TGCAGCGTGGAACTAGCGGGACGACAAGAGACCCAGTACTTC.

The gene calls are TRBV7-9 and TRBJ2-7, with D possibly being TRBD2 (7 bases). Deletions cut 4 bases from V and 4 bases from J, with 20 bases between. CDR1 is SEHNR and CDR2 is FQNEAQ in the germline V gene (reference sequence). This CDR3 has 16 residues. The CDR3 region has the DNA TGTGCCAGCAGCTATGGGATAGGGGGAGGGCCTTACGAGCAGTACTTC. Its translation is CASSYGIGGGPYEQYF.

The genes are TRBV29-1 and TRBJ2-7, with D unclear. V lost 0 bases and J 3 bases, leaving 15 bases between the germline ends. Germline V gives CDR1 SQVTM, CDR2 ANQGSEA. This CDR3 spans 15 amino acids. The chain's CDR3 is CSVEESETPNYEQYF. As DNA, the CDR3 is TGCAGCGTTGAAGAGAGCGAGACGCCAAACTACGAGCAGTACTTC.

As for this clone: The same CDR3 is also encoded by other DNA sequences in this sample. The chain carries TRBV2 and TRBJ2-7, with a tentative D call TRBD2 (5 bases). The V end lost 8 bases, the J end lost 7 bases, and 6 bases lay between the germline ends. This CDR3 is 9 amino acids long. From germline, CDR1 is SNHLY and CDR2 FYNNEI. The CDR3 protein is CASGGEQYF. CDR3 nucleotide sequence: TGTGCCAGCGGAGGTGAGCAGTACTTC.

The genes are TRBV5-8 and TRBJ2-5; TRBD1 matches 10 bases. Trimming at V came to 3 bases and at J to 3 bases, leaving 2 bases not matched to a gene. This CDR3 has 14 amino acids. The germline CDR1 and CDR2 sequences are SGHTS and YDEGEE. The CDR3 bases are TGTGCCAGCAGCTCCGGGACAGGGGAAGAGACCCAGTACTTC. Its translation: CASSSGTGEETQYF.

The chain combines TRBV19 with TRBJ1-1, with a tentative D call TRBD1 (5 bases). From germline, CDR1 is LNHDA and CDR2 SQIVND (reference sequence). The CDR3 runs to 16 residues. V was clipped by 4 bases and J by 2 bases, with 17 bases between them. CDR3 sequence: CASSTGHRVLNTEAFF. CDR3 sequence (DNA): TGTGCCAGTAGTACCGGACACCGAGTTTTAAACACTGAAGCTTTCTTT. The full variable domain, rest sourced from reference TRBV19 and TRBJ1-1, is DGGITQSPKYLFRKEGQNVTLSCEQNLNHDAMYWYRQDPGQGLRLIYYSQIVNDFQKGDIAEGYSVSREKKESFPLTVTSAQKNPTAFYLCASSTGHRVLNTEAFFGQGTRLTVV.

CDR3 bases: TGTGCCAGCTCACCAGAAAATGGACTAGCGGGAGGGACAGCCAAAAACATTCAGTACTTC. Protein sequence: CASSPENGLAGGTAKNIQYF. The rearrangement uses TRBV18 and TRBJ2-4; 15 bases map to TRBD2. After removal of 2 bases from V and 0 bases from J, the junction contained 8 bases not matched to a gene. From germline, CDR1 is KGHSH and CDR2 LQKENI. The CDR3 has 20 amino acids.

In this sample, this clone turned up once. The rearrangement uses TRBV28 and TRBJ1-2; possible D gene TRBD1, 6 bases. Germline CDR1 is MDHEN and CDR2 is SYDVKM. CDR3 length equals 13 residues. The V end was cut by 11 bases, the J end by 4 bases, with 17 bases between. CDR3 DNA: TGTGCCTCCCTACAGCGGGACACCTATGGCTACACCTTC. This encodes CASLQRDTYGYTF.